The 6 T cell receptor beta chains below come from one sample, sequenced in a study of blood T cell repertoires in COVID-19. This table comes from immunoSEQ multiplex PCR, and its TCRdb copy is limited to in-frame clones, with some not included. The repertoire has some 390,000 clones, 85% to 90% of them found once; the top ten carry about 1.1%. Sample: PBMCs or T cells enriched from blood (not recorded which). These receptors were obtained from a man aged 25 to 45 who had recovered from COVID-19.

V is TRBV5-4 and J is TRBJ1-2, with 7 bases that match TRBD1. CDR3 size: 17 residues. CDR1 SGHNT and CDR2 YYREEE come from the germline V gene (reference sequence). The ends lost 4 bases at V and 5 bases at J; junction bases unmatched: 17. CDR3 in DNA: TGTGCCAGCAGCCCCCGACAGGGAACGGGTCTGGGTTATGGCTACACCTTC. This gives the protein CASSPRQGTGLGYGYTF.

The rearrangement links TRBV15 to TRBJ2-5; no clear D. CDR1 and CDR2 from the germline V gene are LNHNV and YYDKDF (reference sequence). The length of the CDR3 is 11 residues. V lost 5 bases, J lost 4 bases, and 5 bases lay in between. CDR3 amino acids: CATSLGETQYF. The CDR3 coding sequence is TGTGCCACCAGCCTCGGAGAGACCCAGTACTTC.

The rearrangement uses TRBV19 and TRBJ2-1; 12 bases line up with TRBD2. The junction had 19 bases not matched to a gene; V was cut back by 6 bases and J by 4 bases. This CDR3 is 20 amino acids long. Germline V lookup: CDR1 LNHDA, CDR2 SQIVND (reference sequence). CDR3 sequence reads: CASRKQLAGGHLTQYNEQFF. The CDR3, as DNA: TGTGCCAGTAGGAAACAACTAGCGGGAGGCCACCTGACTCAATACAATGAGCAGTTCTTC.

The chain uses TRBV28 and TRBJ1-2; 7 nucleotides match TRBD1. Germline V lookup: CDR1 MDHEN, CDR2 SYDVKM. The J segment lost 7 bases and the V segment lost 4 bases, leaving 12 bases of the junction unmatched. This CDR3 region has 15 residues. The CDR3 is CASSSPRQGRFGYTF. CDR3 nucleotides: TGTGCCAGCAGTTCGCCTCGACAGGGACGTTTTGGCTACACCTTC.

Comments on this clone: At the DNA level, this CDR3 is encoded by other sequences in the same sample as well. The rearrangement uses TRBV5-1 and TRBJ1-1, with a tentative D call TRBD1 (5 bases). V was pared by 4 bases and J by 5 bases, with 15 bases between. The CDR3 has 14 amino acids. The germline V gene encodes CDR1 SGHRS and CDR2 YFSETQ. CDR3 in DNA: TGCGCCAGCAGCCCCCTCCCGGGGGATACTGAAGCTTTCTTT. It codes for CASSPLPGDTEAFF.

This clone is a singleton in its sample. V usage is TRBV19 and J usage is TRBJ1-3; no definite D call. The ends were cut back, 5 bases at V and 0 bases at J, with 11 bases in the middle. The CDR3 is 15 amino acids. The V gene's germline CDR1 is LNHDA and CDR2 SQIVND (reference sequence). CDR3 sequence reads: CASSETEDSGNTIYF. CDR3 nucleotide sequence: TGTGCCAGTAGTGAGACTGAAGACTCTGGAAACACCATATATTTT.